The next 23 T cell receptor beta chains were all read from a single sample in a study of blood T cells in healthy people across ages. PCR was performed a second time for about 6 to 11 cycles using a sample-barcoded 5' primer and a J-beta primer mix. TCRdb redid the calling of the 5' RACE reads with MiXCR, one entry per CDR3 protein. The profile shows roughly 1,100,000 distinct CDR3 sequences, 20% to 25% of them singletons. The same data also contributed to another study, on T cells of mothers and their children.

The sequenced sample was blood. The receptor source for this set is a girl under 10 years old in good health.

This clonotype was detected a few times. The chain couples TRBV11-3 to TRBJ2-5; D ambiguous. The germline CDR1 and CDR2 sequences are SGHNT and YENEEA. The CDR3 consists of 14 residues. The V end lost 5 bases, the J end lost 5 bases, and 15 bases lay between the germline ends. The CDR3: CASSAPTGMETQYF. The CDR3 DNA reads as TGTGCCAGCAGCGCACCGACGGGTATGGAGACCCAGTACTTC.

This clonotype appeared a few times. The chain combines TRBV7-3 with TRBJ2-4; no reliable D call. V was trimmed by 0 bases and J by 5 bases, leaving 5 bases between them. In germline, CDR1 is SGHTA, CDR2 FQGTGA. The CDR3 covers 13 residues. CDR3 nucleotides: TGTGCCAGCAGCTTAACAGACCAAAACATTCAGTACTTC. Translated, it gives CASSLTDQNIQYF.

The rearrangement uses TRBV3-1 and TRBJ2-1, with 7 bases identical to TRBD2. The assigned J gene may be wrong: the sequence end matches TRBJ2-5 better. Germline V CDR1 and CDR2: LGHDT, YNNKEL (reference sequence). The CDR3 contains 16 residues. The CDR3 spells CASSQSGDRVKETQYF. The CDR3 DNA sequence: TGTGCCAGCAGCCAAAGCGGGGATCGAGTAAAGGAGACCCAGTACTTC.

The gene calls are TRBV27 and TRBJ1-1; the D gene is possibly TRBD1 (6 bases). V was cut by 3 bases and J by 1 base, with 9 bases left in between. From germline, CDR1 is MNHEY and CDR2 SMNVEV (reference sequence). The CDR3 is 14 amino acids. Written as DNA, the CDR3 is TGTGCCAGCAGTTTCGGGACAACGAACACTGAAGCTTTCTTT. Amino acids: CASSFGTTNTEAFF.

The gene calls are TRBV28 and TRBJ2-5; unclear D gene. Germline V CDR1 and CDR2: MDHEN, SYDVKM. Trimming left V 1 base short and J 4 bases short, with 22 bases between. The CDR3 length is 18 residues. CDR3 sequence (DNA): TGTGCCAGCAGTTTATTCGAGGTTACAGCCACGCTCCGAGAGACCCAGTACTTC. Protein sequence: CASSLFEVTATLRETQYF.

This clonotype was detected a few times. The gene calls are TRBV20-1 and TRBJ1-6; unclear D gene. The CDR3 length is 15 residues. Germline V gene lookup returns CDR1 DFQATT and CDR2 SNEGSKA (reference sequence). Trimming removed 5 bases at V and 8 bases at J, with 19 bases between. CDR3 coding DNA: TGCAGTGCTCGACCTCGGGAACCCCCTCATTCACCCCTCCACTTT. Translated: CSARPREPPHSPLHF.

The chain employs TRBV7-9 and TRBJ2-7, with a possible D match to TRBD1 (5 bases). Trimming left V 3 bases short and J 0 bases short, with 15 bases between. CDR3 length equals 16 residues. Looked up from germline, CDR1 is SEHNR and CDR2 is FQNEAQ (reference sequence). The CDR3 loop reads CASSFGSQVPSYEQYF. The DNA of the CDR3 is TGTGCCAGCAGCTTCGGATCACAGGTACCCTCCTACGAGCAGTACTTC.

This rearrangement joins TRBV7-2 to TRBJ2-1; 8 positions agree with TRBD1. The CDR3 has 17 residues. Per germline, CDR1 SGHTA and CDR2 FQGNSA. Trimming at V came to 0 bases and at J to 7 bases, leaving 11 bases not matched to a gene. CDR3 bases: TGTGCCAGCAGCTTAGCGCTATTACGACAGGGGAGGAATGAGCAGTTCTTC. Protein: CASSLALLRQGRNEQFF.

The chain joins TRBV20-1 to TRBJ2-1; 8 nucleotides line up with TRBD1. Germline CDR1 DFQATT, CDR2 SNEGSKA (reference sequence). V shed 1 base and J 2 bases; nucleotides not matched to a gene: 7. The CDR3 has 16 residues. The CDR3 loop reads CSARGTTTGAYNEQFF. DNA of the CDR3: TGCAGTGCTAGAGGTACTACGACAGGGGCCTACAATGAGCAGTTCTTC.

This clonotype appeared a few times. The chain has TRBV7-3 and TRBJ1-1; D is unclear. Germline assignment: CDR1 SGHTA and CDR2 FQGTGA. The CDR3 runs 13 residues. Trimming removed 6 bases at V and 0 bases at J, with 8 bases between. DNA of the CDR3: TGTGCCAGCAGACTAGGACTGAACACTGAAGCTTTCTTT. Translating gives CASRLGLNTEAFF. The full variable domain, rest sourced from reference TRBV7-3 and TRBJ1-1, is GAGVSQTPSNKVTEKGKYVELRCDPISGHTALYWYRQSLGQGPEFLIYFQGTGAADDSGLPNDRFFAVRPEGSVSTLKIQRTERGDSAVYLCASRLGLNTEAFFGQGTRLTVV.

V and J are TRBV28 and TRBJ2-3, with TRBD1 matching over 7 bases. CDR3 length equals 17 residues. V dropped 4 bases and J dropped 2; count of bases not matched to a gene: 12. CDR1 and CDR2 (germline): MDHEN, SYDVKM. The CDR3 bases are TGTGCCAGCAGTTCGGGACAGAGTTTTAGGGACACAGATACGCAGTATTTT. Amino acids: CASSSGQSFRDTDTQYF.

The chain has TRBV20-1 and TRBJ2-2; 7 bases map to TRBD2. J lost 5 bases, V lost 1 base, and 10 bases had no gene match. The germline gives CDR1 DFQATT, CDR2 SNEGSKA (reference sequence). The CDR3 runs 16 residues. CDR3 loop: CSARGRRRENTGELFF. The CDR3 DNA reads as TGCAGTGCTAGAGGACGTCGGCGGGAGAATACCGGGGAGCTGTTTTTT.

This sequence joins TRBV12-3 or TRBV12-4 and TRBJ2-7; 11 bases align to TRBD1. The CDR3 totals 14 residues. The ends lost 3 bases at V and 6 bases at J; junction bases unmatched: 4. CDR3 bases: TGTGCCAGCAGTTTGGGGACAGGGGGGTTCGAGCAGTACTTC. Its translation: CASSLGTGGFEQYF.

The CDR3 region is CASTGADTDTQYF. CDR3 in DNA: TGTGCCAGCACAGGAGCAGACACAGATACGCAGTATTTT. This chain uses TRBV28 with TRBJ2-3; D ambiguous. The CDR3 extends over 13 amino acids. Germline V gene sequence: CDR1 MDHEN, CDR2 SYDVKM. Trimming removed 7 bases from V and 2 bases from J, with 10 bases in between.

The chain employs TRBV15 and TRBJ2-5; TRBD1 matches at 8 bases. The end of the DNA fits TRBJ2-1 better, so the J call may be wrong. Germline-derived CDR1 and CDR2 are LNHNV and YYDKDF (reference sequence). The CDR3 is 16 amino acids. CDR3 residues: CATSRGLQGAYNEQFF. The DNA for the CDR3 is TGTGCCACCAGCAGAGGTCTTCAGGGGGCGTACAATGAGCAGTTCTTC.

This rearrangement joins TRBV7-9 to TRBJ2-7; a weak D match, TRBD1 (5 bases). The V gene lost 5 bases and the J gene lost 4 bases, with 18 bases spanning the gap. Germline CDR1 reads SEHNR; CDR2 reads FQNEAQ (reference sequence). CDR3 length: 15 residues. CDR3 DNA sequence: TGTGCCAGCAGCAATACAGGCCAAATGAATTACGAGCAGTACTTC. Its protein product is CASSNTGQMNYEQYF.

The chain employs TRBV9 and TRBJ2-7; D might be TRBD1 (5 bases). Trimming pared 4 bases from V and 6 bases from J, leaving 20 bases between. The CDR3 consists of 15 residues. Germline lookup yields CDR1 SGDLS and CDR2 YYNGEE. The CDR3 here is CASSPDLQGSSEQYF. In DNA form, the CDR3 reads TGTGCCAGCAGCCCCGACCTCCAGGGCTCGAGCGAGCAGTACTTC.

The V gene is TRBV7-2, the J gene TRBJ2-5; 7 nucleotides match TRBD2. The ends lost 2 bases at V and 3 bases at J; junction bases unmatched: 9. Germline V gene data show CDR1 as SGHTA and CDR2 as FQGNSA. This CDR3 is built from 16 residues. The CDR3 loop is CASSLFAGETKETQYF. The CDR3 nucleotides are TGTGCCAGCAGCTTATTTGCGGGGGAGACCAAAGAGACCCAGTACTTC.

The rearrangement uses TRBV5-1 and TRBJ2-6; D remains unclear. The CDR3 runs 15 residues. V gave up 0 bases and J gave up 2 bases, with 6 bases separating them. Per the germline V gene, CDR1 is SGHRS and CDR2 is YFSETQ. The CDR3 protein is CASSLVTPGANVLTF. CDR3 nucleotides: TGCGCCAGCAGCTTGGTTACCCCTGGGGCCAACGTCCTGACTTTC.

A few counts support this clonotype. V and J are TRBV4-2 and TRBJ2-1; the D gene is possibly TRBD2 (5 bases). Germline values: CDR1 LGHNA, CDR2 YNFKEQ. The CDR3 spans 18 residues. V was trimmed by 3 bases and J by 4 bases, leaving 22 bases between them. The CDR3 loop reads CASSHYLAEGPEYNEQFF. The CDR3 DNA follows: TGTGCCAGCAGCCATTATTTGGCCGAGGGCCCTGAATACAATGAGCAGTTCTTC.

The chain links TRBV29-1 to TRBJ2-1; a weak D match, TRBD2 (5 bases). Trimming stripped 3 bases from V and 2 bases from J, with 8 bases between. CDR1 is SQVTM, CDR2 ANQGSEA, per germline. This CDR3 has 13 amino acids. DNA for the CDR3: TGCAGCGTTGACCTCGGGACCTACAATGAGCAGTTCTTC. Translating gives CSVDLGTYNEQFF.

CDR3 protein: CASSSIAGTDTQYF. As DNA, the CDR3 is TGTGCCAGCAGTTCGATAGCGGGAACAGATACGCAGTATTTT. The chain recombines TRBV27 with TRBJ2-3; 8 bases map to TRBD2. CDR3 size: 14 residues. The V and J ends lost 4 bases and 3 bases, in that order; junction bases with no gene match: 3. Germline V CDR1 and CDR2: MNHEY, SMNVEV (reference sequence).

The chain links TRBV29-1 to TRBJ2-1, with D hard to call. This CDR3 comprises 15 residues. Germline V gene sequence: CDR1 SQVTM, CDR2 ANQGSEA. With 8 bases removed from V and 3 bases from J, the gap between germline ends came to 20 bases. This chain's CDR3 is CSTTIQASYYNEQFF. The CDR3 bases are TGCAGCACGACGATTCAGGCCTCTTACTACAATGAGCAGTTCTTC.